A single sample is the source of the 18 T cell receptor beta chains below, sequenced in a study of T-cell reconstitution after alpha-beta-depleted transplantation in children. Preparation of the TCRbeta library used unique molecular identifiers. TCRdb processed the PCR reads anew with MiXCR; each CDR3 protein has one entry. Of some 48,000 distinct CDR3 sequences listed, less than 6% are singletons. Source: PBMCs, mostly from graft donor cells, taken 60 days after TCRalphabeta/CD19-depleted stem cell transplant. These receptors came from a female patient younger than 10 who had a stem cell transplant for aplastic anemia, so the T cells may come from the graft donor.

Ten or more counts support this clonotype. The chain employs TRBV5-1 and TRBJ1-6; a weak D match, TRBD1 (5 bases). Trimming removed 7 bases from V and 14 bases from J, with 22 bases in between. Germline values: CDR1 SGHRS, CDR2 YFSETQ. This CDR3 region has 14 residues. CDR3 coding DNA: TGCGCCAGCTCCCGTGGTGGGGCTCGAGAGACCCTCCACTTT. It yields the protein CASSRGGARETLHF.

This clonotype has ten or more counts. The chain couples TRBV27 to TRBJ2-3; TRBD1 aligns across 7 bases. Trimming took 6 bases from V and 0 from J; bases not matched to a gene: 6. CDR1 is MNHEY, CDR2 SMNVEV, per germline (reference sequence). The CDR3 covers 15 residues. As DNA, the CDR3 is TGTGCCAGCAGCGACAGGGTTTTTAGCACAGATACGCAGTATTTT. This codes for CASSDRVFSTDTQYF.

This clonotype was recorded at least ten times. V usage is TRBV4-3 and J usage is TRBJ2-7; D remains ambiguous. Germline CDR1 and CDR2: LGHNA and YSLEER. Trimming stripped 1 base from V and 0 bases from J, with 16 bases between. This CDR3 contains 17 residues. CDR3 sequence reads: CASSQGFGRTTSYEQYF. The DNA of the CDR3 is TGCGCCAGCAGCCAAGGATTCGGGCGGACCACCTCCTACGAGCAGTACTTC.

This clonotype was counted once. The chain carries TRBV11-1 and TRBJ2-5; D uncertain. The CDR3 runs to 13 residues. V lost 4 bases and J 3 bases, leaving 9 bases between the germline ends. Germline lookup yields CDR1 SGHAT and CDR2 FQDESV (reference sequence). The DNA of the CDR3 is TGTGCCAGCAGCTCGGTGGTTAAAGAGACCCAGTACTTC. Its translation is CASSSVVKETQYF.

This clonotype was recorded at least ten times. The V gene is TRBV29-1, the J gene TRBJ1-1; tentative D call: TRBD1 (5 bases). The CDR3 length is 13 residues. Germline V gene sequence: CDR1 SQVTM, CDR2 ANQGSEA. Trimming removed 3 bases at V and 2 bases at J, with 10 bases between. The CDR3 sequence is CSVDRGGNTEAFF. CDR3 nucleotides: TGCAGCGTTGACCGGGGGGGAAACACTGAAGCTTTCTTT.

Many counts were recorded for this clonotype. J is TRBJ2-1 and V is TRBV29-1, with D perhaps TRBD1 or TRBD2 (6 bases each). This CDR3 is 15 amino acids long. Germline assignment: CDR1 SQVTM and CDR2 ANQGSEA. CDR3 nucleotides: TGCACCGTGGGTTGGGGGGCCTTCTCCTACAATGAGCAGTTCTTC. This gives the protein CTVGWGAFSYNEQFF.

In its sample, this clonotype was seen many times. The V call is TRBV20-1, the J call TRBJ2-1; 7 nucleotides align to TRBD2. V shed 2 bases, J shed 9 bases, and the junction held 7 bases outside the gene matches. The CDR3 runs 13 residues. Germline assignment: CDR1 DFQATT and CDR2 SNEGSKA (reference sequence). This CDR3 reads CSARHAGAGEQFF. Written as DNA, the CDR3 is TGCAGTGCTAGACACGCGGGAGCAGGTGAGCAGTTCTTC.

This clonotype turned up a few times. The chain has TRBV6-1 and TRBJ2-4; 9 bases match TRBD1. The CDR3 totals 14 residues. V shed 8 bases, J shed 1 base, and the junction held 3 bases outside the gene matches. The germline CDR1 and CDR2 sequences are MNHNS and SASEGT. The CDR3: CASLGQGAKNIQYF. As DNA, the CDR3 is TGTGCCAGCTTAGGACAGGGGGCCAAAAACATTCAGTACTTC.

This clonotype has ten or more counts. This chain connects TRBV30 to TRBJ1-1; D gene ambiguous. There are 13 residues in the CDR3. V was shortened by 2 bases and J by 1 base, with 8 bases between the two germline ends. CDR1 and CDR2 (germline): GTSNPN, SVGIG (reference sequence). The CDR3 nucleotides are TGTGCCTGGAGTCTCAGAACGAACACTGAAGCTTTCTTT. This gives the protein CAWSLRTNTEAFF.

The CDR3 sequence is CSARGGAGDTQYF. For the CDR3, the DNA is TGCAGTGCTAGGGGTGGGGCCGGAGATACGCAGTATTTT. The chain uses TRBV20-1 and TRBJ2-3; D is perhaps TRBD1 (5 bases). From germline, CDR1 is DFQATT and CDR2 SNEGSKA (reference sequence). With 3 bases removed from V and 5 bases from J, the gap between germline ends came to 12 bases. This CDR3 is built from 13 residues.

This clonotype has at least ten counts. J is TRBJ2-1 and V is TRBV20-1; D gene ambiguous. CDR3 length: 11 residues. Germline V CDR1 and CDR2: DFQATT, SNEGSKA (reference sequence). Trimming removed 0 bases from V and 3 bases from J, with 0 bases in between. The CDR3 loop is CSARDYNEQFF. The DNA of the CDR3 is TGCAGTGCTAGAGACTACAATGAGCAGTTCTTC.

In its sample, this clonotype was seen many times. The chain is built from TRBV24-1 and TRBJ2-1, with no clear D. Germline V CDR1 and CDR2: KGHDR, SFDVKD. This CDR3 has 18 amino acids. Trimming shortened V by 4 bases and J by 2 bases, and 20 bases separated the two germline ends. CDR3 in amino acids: CATSEPRADPTAYNEQFF. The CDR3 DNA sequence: TGTGCCACCAGTGAACCCCGGGCTGATCCGACGGCCTACAATGAGCAGTTCTTC.

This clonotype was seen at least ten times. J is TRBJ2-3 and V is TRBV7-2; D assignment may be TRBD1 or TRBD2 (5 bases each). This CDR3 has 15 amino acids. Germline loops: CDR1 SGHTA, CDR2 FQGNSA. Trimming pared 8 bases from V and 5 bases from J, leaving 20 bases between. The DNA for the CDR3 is TGTGCCAGCGTTTCGGGACCAAAGACGGGAGATACGCAGTATTTT. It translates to CASVSGPKTGDTQYF.

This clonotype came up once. DNA of the CDR3: TGTGCCAGCTCACCGGGACAAAATCAGCCCCAGCATTTT. The encoded protein is CASSPGQNQPQHF. J is TRBJ1-5 and V is TRBV18; a weak D match, TRBD1 (6 bases). Germline V lookup: CDR1 KGHSH, CDR2 LQKENI. Trimming pared 3 bases from V and 4 bases from J, leaving 7 bases between. This CDR3 has 13 amino acids.

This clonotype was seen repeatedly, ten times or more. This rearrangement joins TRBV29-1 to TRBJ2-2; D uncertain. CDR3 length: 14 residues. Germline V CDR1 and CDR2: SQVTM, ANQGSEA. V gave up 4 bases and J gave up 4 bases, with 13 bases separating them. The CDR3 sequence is CSVVVRRGTGELFF. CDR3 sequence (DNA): TGCAGCGTTGTGGTTAGGCGCGGCACCGGGGAGCTGTTTTTT.

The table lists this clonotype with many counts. CDR3 sequence reads: CSASEATQYF. The CDR3 bases are TGCAGTGCGTCGGAAGCGACCCAGTACTTC. The rearrangement uses TRBV20-1 and TRBJ2-5; no definite D call. Germline V gene sequence: CDR1 DFQATT, CDR2 SNEGSKA (reference sequence). Trimming pared 6 bases from V and 7 bases from J, leaving 9 bases between. The CDR3 covers 10 residues.

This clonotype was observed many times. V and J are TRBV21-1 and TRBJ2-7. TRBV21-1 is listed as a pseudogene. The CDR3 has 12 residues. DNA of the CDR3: TGTGCCAGCAGCAGAGCCCCCTACGAGCAGTACGTC. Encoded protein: CASSRAPYEQYV.

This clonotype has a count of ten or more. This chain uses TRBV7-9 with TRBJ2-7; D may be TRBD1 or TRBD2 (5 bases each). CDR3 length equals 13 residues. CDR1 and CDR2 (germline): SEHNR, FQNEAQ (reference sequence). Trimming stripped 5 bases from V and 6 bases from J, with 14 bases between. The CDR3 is CASSLRDVSEQYF. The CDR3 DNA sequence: TGTGCCAGCAGCCTAAGGGACGTGTCCGAGCAGTACTTC. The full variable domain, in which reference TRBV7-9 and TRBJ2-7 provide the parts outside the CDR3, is DTGVSQNPRHKITKRGQNVTFRCDPISEHNRLYWYRQTLGQGPEFLTYFQNEAQLEKSRLLSDRFSAERPKGSFSTLEIQRTEQGDSAMYLCASSLRDVSEQYFGPGTRLTVT.